Listed below are T cell receptor beta chains from one sample, sequenced in a study of blood T cell repertoires in COVID-19. Some clones are missing from TCRdb's copy, which holds only in-frame ones; the method was immunoSEQ multiplex PCR. In the table there are about 77,000 clones, about 92% of which are singletons. Material: peripheral blood. The receptors were gathered from a woman older than 75 with active or convalescent COVID-19. CDR3s include the opening cysteine and the closing phenylalanine or tryptophan. D genes are given only for firm matches. Rows may omit the clone size; those that give it use once, few, many or a size class.

CDR3,DNA,V,size,J,D
CASSLRDRSREQYF,TGTGCCAGCAGCTTGAGGGACAGGTCCCGCGAGCAGTACTTC,TRBV5-4,NA,TRBJ2-7,TRBD1
CAWNRGNQPQHF,TGTGCCTGGAACAGGGGAAATCAGCCCCAGCATTTT,TRBV30,once,TRBJ1-5,TRBD1
CATSRGQGVKETQYF,TGTGCCACCAGTCGGGGACAGGGGGTTAAGGAGACCCAGTACTTC,TRBV24-1,NA,TRBJ2-5,TRBD1
CASDRAPGELFF,TGTGCCAGTGACAGGGCACCGGGGGAGCTGTTTTTT,TRBV19,NA,TRBJ2-2,TRBD1
CASTIYNEQFF,TGTGCCAGCACCATCTACAATGAGCAGTTCTTC,TRBV12-3/TRBV12-4,NA,TRBJ2-1,NA
CASSSRYWGESSYTF,TGTGCCAGCAGCTCACGTTACTGGGGGGAGAGTAGCTACACCTTC,TRBV7-2,NA,TRBJ1-2,NA
CASSNGQGYTF,TGTGCCAGCAGTAATGGGCAGGGCTACACCTTC,TRBV25-1,few,TRBJ1-2,NA
CSVWDRGLNEQYF,TGCAGCGTTTGGGACAGGGGGTTAAACGAGCAGTACTTC,TRBV29-1,NA,TRBJ2-7,TRBD1
CASSLGAGYEQYF,TGTGCCAGCAGCTTGGGGGCAGGCTACGAGCAGTACTTC,TRBV5-4,NA,TRBJ2-7,NA
CASSLAGQGADEQFF,TGTGCCAGCAGCTTAGCGGGACAGGGGGCCGATGAGCAGTTCTTC,TRBV13,NA,TRBJ2-1,TRBD1
CASSFSVLEKLFF,TGTGCCAGCAGCTTTTCGGTTCTTGAAAAACTGTTTTTT,TRBV7-2,NA,TRBJ1-4,NA
CASSQRAGQGIGMNTEAFF,TGTGCCAGCAGCCAAAGGGCGGGACAGGGGATCGGGATGAACACTGAAGCTTTCTTT,TRBV5-5,NA,TRBJ1-1,TRBD1
CASSHFTGGAMYTGELFF,TGTGCCAGCAGCCACTTTACAGGGGGCGCGATGTACACCGGGGAGCTGTTTTTT,TRBV3-1/TRBV3-2,once,TRBJ2-2,TRBD1
CASSLLFGGSTNEKLFF,TGTGCCAGCAGCTTGTTATTTGGGGGGTCAACTAATGAAAAACTGTTTTTT,TRBV5-6,NA,TRBJ1-4,NA
CAGQMNTEAFF,TGTGCCGGACAGATGAACACTGAAGCTTTCTTT,TRBV30,NA,TRBJ1-1,NA
CASSEVTQGEAFF,TGTGCCAGCAGTGAAGTTACACAGGGGGAAGCTTTCTTT,TRBV2,once,TRBJ1-1,TRBD1
CASSSGNYGYTF,TGTGCCAGCAGTTCAGGGAACTATGGCTACACCTTC,TRBV12-3/TRBV12-4,NA,TRBJ1-2,NA
CASSLELAGGRNEQFF,TGTGCCAGCAGCTTGGAACTAGCGGGGGGGCGCAATGAGCAGTTCTTC,TRBV5-4,NA,TRBJ2-1,TRBD2
CASSQDAGGTPQHF,TGCGCCAGCAGCCAAGATGCAGGGGGAACTCCCCAGCATTTT,TRBV4-1,NA,TRBJ1-5,TRBD1
CAISDRAENQPQHF,TGTGCCATCAGTGACAGGGCGGAAAATCAGCCCCAGCATTTT,TRBV10-3,NA,TRBJ1-5,NA
CASSATGGGERETQYF,TGCGCCAGCAGCGCCACAGGGGGAGGCGAAAGAGAGACCCAGTACTTC,TRBV4-1,NA,TRBJ2-5,TRBD1
CASSQGQGATEAFF,TGTGCCAGCAGCCAAGGACAGGGGGCCACTGAAGCTTTCTTT,TRBV3-1/TRBV3-2,NA,TRBJ1-1,TRBD1
CASSSRGGDGYTF,TGTGCCAGCAGTAGCAGGGGTGGGGATGGCTACACCTTC,TRBV25-1,NA,TRBJ1-2,NA
CASSQDPPTDYSNQPQHF,TGTGCCAGCAGCCAAGATCCCCCGACAGATTATAGCAATCAGCCCCAGCATTTT,TRBV4-2,NA,TRBJ1-5,NA
CASSPSAGGGNEQFF,TGTGCCAGCAGCCCCTCAGCGGGGGGAGGCAATGAGCAGTTCTTC,TRBV7-6,NA,TRBJ2-1,TRBD2
CASSISAQGLKGDTQYF,TGTGCCAGTAGTATTTCGGCACAGGGGTTAAAGGGGGATACGCAGTATTTT,TRBV19,NA,TRBJ2-3,TRBD1
CASSPRLNNEQFF,TGTGCCAGCAGTCCCCGTCTAAACAATGAGCAGTTCTTC,TRBV28,NA,TRBJ2-1,NA
CASSMTGRYQPQHF,TGTGCCAGTAGTATGACAGGAAGGTATCAGCCCCAGCATTTT,TRBV19,NA,TRBJ1-5,NA
CSVVEGGQPQHF,TGCAGCGTTGTCGAAGGAGGTCAGCCCCAGCATTTT,TRBV29-1,NA,TRBJ1-5,NA
CASSLAGGPVVEQYF,TGTGCCAGCAGTCTAGCGGGGGGGCCGGTGGTCGAGCAGTACTTC,TRBV27,once,TRBJ2-7,TRBD2
CASSFSPGELFF,TGTGCCAGCAGCTTTTCTCCCGGGGAGCTGTTTTTT,TRBV11-2,NA,TRBJ2-2,NA
CASSSESLSGNTIYF,TGTGCCAGCAGTTCCGAGAGTCTCTCTGGAAACACCATATATTTT,TRBV28,NA,TRBJ1-3,NA
CAWRLTLTGELFF,TGTGCCTGGAGGTTGACTCTCACCGGGGAGCTGTTTTTT,TRBV30,NA,TRBJ2-2,NA
CASSLESGVGADTQYF,TGTGCCAGCAGCTTAGAGTCGGGGGTAGGCGCAGATACGCAGTATTTT,TRBV7-2,NA,TRBJ2-3,NA
CASNLPGQGNGYTF,TGTGCCAGCAATCTACCAGGACAGGGGAATGGCTACACCTTC,TRBV28,NA,TRBJ1-2,TRBD1
CASSPVEGGNQPQHF,TGTGCCAGCAGTCCGGTGGAGGGTGGAAATCAGCCCCAGCATTTT,TRBV6-5,NA,TRBJ1-5,NA
CASRAQGDSNQPQHF,TGTGCCAGCAGAGCACAGGGGGACAGCAATCAGCCCCAGCATTTT,TRBV6-6,NA,TRBJ1-5,TRBD1
CASIPGLAGGSYEQYF,TGTGCCAGCATCCCGGGACTAGCGGGGGGGTCCTACGAGCAGTACTTC,TRBV28,NA,TRBJ2-7,TRBD2
CASSSRAGPNYGYTF,TGTGCCAGCAGTTCCCGAGCTGGGCCTAACTATGGCTACACCTTC,TRBV28,NA,TRBJ1-2,NA
CASSPPRSSYNEQFF,TGTGCCAGCAGCCCGCCTCGGAGCTCCTACAATGAGCAGTTCTTC,TRBV7-8,NA,TRBJ2-1,NA
CAWSVGGGITDTQYF,TGTGCCTGGAGCGTCGGGGGGGGCATCACAGATACGCAGTATTTT,TRBV30,NA,TRBJ2-3,TRBD2
CASSQRGGGTEAFF,TGCGCCAGCAGCCAACGGGGGGGAGGCACTGAAGCTTTCTTT,TRBV4-1,NA,TRBJ1-1,NA